Following are 15 T cell receptor beta chains from one sample sequenced in a study of T cell changes during pregnancy in multiple sclerosis. The table came from immunoSEQ multiplex PCR; TCRdb's copy has only in-frame clones and leaves some out. The table has approximately 66,000 clones, 92% seen once. The material sequenced was peripheral blood, taken in the third trimester of pregnancy. These receptors came from a female donor in good health, enrolled as a control in a pregnancy study.

This clone occurred once. In nucleotides, the CDR3 is TGCACCAGCAGCCAAGTTGGGGTCACAGGGGACGCAAAGCCCTACGAGCAGTACTTC. Protein: CTSSQVGVTGDAKPYEQYF. The V and J genes are TRBV1 and TRBJ2-7; TRBD1 reflects the table's D call only, with no check against the DNA. TRBV1 is a known pseudogene. The CDR3 covers 19 residues.

This clone turned up a few times. CDR3 bases: TGTGCCAGTAGTATAGATTCTTACGTCAAGGGGTTCGAGCAGTACTTC. Encoded protein: CASSIDSYVKGFEQYF. The V and J genes are TRBV19 and TRBJ2-7, with D possibly matching TRBD1 (5 bases). The germline CDR1 and CDR2 sequences are LNHDA and SQIVND (reference sequence). This CDR3 is built from 16 residues. V gave up 0 bases and J gave up 6 bases, with 18 bases separating them. Together with reference TRBV19 and TRBJ2-7, the CDR3 gives the full variable domain: DGGITQSPKYLFRKEGQNVTLSCEQNLNHDAMYWYRQDPGQGLRLIYYSQIVNDFQKGDIAEGYSVSREKKESFPLTVTSAQKNPTAFYLCASSIDSYVKGFEQYFGPGTRLTVT.

V gene TRBV2 combines with J gene TRBJ2-1; 7 bases match TRBD1. V gave up 5 bases and J gave up 5 bases; unmatched junction bases: 6. CDR3 size: 14 residues. Germline CDR1 and CDR2: SNHLY and FYNNEI. CDR3 region: CASSPGQEDNEQFF. The CDR3 coding sequence is TGTGCCAGCAGTCCTGGACAGGAGGACAATGAGCAGTTCTTC.

The rearrangement links TRBV30 to TRBJ2-2; D possibly corresponds to TRBD2 (6 bases). V was pared by 5 bases and J by 0 bases, with 10 bases between. Germline assignment: CDR1 GTSNPN and CDR2 SVGIG (reference sequence). CDR3 size: 14 residues. CDR3 loop: CAWSGTSNTGELFF. The CDR3 bases are TGTGCCTGGTCCGGGACTTCGAACACCGGGGAGCTGTTTTTT. The entire variable domain, with the rest obtained from reference TRBV30 and TRBJ2-2, is as follows: SQTIHQWPATLVQPVGSPLSLECTVEGTSNPNLYWYRQAAGRGLQLLFYSVGIGQISSEVPQNLSASRPQDRQFILSSKKLLLSDSGFYLCAWSGTSNTGELFFGEGSRLTVL.

Here the CDR3 reads CAWSVGLATDTQYF. The CDR3 region has the DNA TGTGCCTGGAGTGTAGGACTAGCGACTGATACGCAGTATTTT. This sequence joins TRBV30 and TRBJ2-3; TRBD2 aligns across 9 bases. CDR1 and CDR2 from the germline V gene are GTSNPN and SVGIG (reference sequence). The CDR3 runs to 14 residues. J gave up 6 bases and V 0 bases, and 4 bases lay outside the gene matches.

The chain is built from TRBV5-1 and TRBJ2-3, with TRBD2 matching 9 bases. J gave up 4 bases and V 1 base, and 4 bases lay outside the gene matches. From germline, CDR1 is SGHRS and CDR2 YFSETQ. CDR3 length: 15 residues. CDR3 bases: TGCGCCAGCAGCTTGCTAGCGGGAATGTCAGATACGCAGTATTTT. Protein product: CASSLLAGMSDTQYF.

The CDR3 is CASSQVAGADEQYF. The CDR3 DNA follows: TGCGCCAGCAGCCAAGTTGCAGGGGCGGACGAGCAGTACTTC. The chain uses TRBV4-1 and TRBJ2-5, with D tentatively TRBD1 (6 bases). The J call may be faulty, since TRBJ2-7 better matches the DNA end. The length of the CDR3 is 14 residues. Per the germline V gene, CDR1 is MGHRA and CDR2 is YSYEKL.

J is TRBJ2-3 and V is TRBV7-2; 8 nucleotides align to TRBD2. Germline assignment: CDR1 SGHTA and CDR2 FQGNSA. The V segment lost 4 bases and the J segment 3 bases; nucleotides outside the gene matches: 6. CDR3 size: 15 residues. The CDR3 DNA reads TGTGCCAGCAGCTCGGGACTAGATGGGACAGATACGCAGTATTTT. Protein product: CASSSGLDGTDTQYF.

This clone appeared a few times. The rearrangement links TRBV7-3 to TRBJ1-4; D uncertain. CDR1 and CDR2 (germline): SGHTA, FQGTGA. Trimming shortened V by 4 bases and J by 11 bases, and 8 bases separated the two germline ends. The CDR3 extends over 11 amino acids. The CDR3 coding sequence is TGTGCCAGCAGCTATATACAGAAACTGTTTTTT. This gives the protein CASSYIQKLFF.

The chain recombines TRBV28 with TRBJ2-1; 8 nucleotides match TRBD2. Germline V lookup: CDR1 MDHEN, CDR2 SYDVKM. The V and J ends lost 7 bases and 8 bases, in that order; junction bases with no gene match: 13. The CDR3 runs to 15 residues. The CDR3 is CASKQTGTRDDEQFF. CDR3 coding DNA: TGTGCCAGCAAACAAACCGGGACTAGAGACGATGAGCAGTTCTTC.

The V gene is TRBV9, the J gene TRBJ2-7; TRBD1 is a possible D gene (6 bases). V was trimmed by 0 bases and J by 5 bases, leaving 12 bases between them. CDR1 SGDLS and CDR2 YYNGEE come from the germline V gene. CDR3 size: 14 residues. For the CDR3, the DNA is TGTGCCAGCAGCGTAGAGGGGGTTAGCCACGAGCAGTACTTC. This translates into CASSVEGVSHEQYF.

The chain uses TRBV28 and TRBJ1-2; possible D gene TRBD1, 6 bases. The V gene lost 5 bases and the J gene lost 0 bases, with 13 bases spanning the gap. The CDR3 runs to 15 residues. CDR1 is MDHEN and CDR2 is SYDVKM in the germline V gene. The CDR3 bases are TGTGCCAGCAGTCAACCGGGACACCCTAACTATGGCTACACCTTC. Translating gives CASSQPGHPNYGYTF.

V usage is TRBV4-2 and J usage is TRBJ2-5; TRBD2 matches 9 bases. Germline CDR1 reads LGHNA; CDR2 reads YNFKEQ. This CDR3 comprises 17 residues. The J segment lost 4 bases and the V segment lost 1 base, leaving 10 bases of the junction unmatched. Written as DNA, the CDR3 is TGTGCCAGCAGCCAAGTGGGCGGCGGGGGGGCGGTAGAGACCCAGTACTTC. Translating it yields CASSQVGGGGAVETQYF.

The chain uses TRBV27 and TRBJ2-2, with 7 bases aligning to TRBD1. CDR3 length: 15 amino acids. Germline CDR1 MNHEY, CDR2 SMNVEV (reference sequence). The V gene end was trimmed by 5 bases and the J gene end by 3 bases; junction bases not matched to a gene: 6. The CDR3 protein is CASSEGDRYTGELFF. The CDR3 nucleotides read TGTGCCAGCAGTGAGGGGGACAGATACACCGGGGAGCTGTTTTTT.

J is TRBJ2-5 and V is TRBV30; 7 nucleotides match TRBD1. Germline CDR1 is GTSNPN and CDR2 is SVGIG (reference sequence). Trimming at V came to 4 bases and at J to 8 bases, leaving 10 bases not matched to a gene. The CDR3 extends over 13 amino acids. The CDR3 region is CAWNPGQKRTQYF. The CDR3 DNA reads TGTGCCTGGAATCCGGGACAGAAGAGAACCCAGTACTTC.